This paragraph reports one T cell receptor beta chain. Its target is not known. A clone one base away is much larger, so this may be a read error. Amplified regions were TCR beta CDR3 sequences from RNA transcripts. TCR CDR3 underwent first-round RT-PCR with the HTBI primer set. From the multiplex PCR reads, TCRdb called clonotypes with MiXCR, one entry per CDR3 protein. The profile shows almost 600,000 distinct CDR3 sequences, about half of them singletons. This sample stems from a study of T cells in Graves' hyperthyroidism and ophthalmopathy. The study's findings and limits: Among thyroid clonotypes expanded above 0.001, most also appeared in blood. Before onset, by a median of approximately 6.8 months, the model predicted ophthalmopathy.

The diagnoses drew upon clinical symptoms, serum thyroxine and TRAb, thyroid ultrasound and orbital computed tomography. The sequencing sample was made of peripheral blood or thyroid tissue (not recorded which). The TCR originated in a woman aged 18-35 years with Graves' hyperthyroidism.

As DNA, the CDR3 is TGTGCCAGCAGCTTGAACAGGGACAGCGAGCAGTACTTC. It yields the protein CASSLNRDSEQYF. The V call is TRBV7-8, the J call TRBJ2-7, with TRBD1 matching over 7 bases. The CDR3 has 13 residues. V was pared by 3 bases and J by 6 bases, with 5 bases of the junction left unmatched. Germline CDR1 is SGHVS and CDR2 is FQNEAQ.